This T cell receptor (beta chain) was identified during a study of T cells in Graves' hyperthyroidism and ophthalmopathy. Study-wide results and caveats: Ophthalmopathy was predicted by the model a median of 6.5 months ahead of onset. By a 13 V-J model, ophthalmopathy was set apart from stable hyperthyroidism. Within blood appeared most thyroid clonotypes that had expanded above 0.001.

Amplification of TCR beta CDR3 regions used RNA as the template. Primed by the HTBI set, a first-round RT-PCR was run on the TCR CDR3. Each CDR3 protein is one row after TCRdb ran MiXCR on the multiplex PCR reads. The sample includes roughly 500,000 distinct CDR3 sequences, around 43% of them seen just once. At least ten counts were recorded for this clonotype. The antigen remains undetermined. V lost 4 bases, J lost 2 bases, and 12 bases lay in between. CDR3 length: 15 residues. CDR1 MNHEY and CDR2 SMNVEV come from the germline V gene (reference sequence). Patients were excluded because of uncontrolled infection, other autoimmune disease, pregnancy or lactation.

The origin of this receptor is an adult woman with Graves' disease, either hyperthyroidism or ophthalmopathy (not recorded which). This rearrangement joins TRBV27 to TRBJ1-5, with D possibly being TRBD1 (6 bases). The sample taken for sequencing was peripheral blood or thyroid tissue (not recorded which). The CDR3: CASSSAGAGNQPQHF. CDR3 in DNA: TGTGCCAGCAGTTCCGCGGGGGCCGGCAATCAGCCCCAGCATTTT.